This entry lists 25 T cell receptor beta chains sequenced from one sample in a study of shared clonotypes between healthy human individuals (dated by TCRdb to 2018 to 2021). The method was the immunoSEQ multiplex PCR assay. TCRdb limited this immuneACCESS table to in-frame rearrangements with V and J called. A share of clones is missing; checked studies link under half to unresolved V genes, and the rest is unexplained. For this sample the table gives some 500,000 clones, of which less than 80% were detected only once. Jointly, the top ten make up over 9.5% of the sample. Sequenced: PBMCs. These receptors all stem from a woman between 40 and 55 years old in good health. Some clones in this sample may be carry-over from other donors' samples.

This sequence joins TRBV5-4 and TRBJ2-1; 9 positions agree with TRBD1. The germline CDR1 and CDR2 sequences are SGHNT and YYREEE (reference sequence). This CDR3 contains 15 residues. The V segment lost 4 bases and the J segment 7 bases; nucleotides outside the gene matches: 9. CDR3 nucleotides: TGTGCCAGCAGCCAGGACAGGGGAAGGGTGAATGAGCAGTTCTTC. This codes for CASSQDRGRVNEQFF.

The gene calls are TRBV10-2 and TRBJ1-2, with D possibly TRBD1 on 6 matching bases. The CDR3 is 16 residues long. From germline, CDR1 is WSHSY and CDR2 SAAADI. The V end was cut by 2 bases, the J end by 4 bases, with 17 bases between. CDR3 bases: TGCGCCAGCAGTGAGACCCCACAGGGTTTGAGCTATGGCTACACCTTC. This sequence encodes CASSETPQGLSYGYTF.

The genes are TRBV4-1 and TRBJ1-6; D unresolved. V gave up 0 bases and J gave up 2 bases, with 11 bases separating them. Germline V gene lookup returns CDR1 MGHRA and CDR2 YSYEKL. CDR3 length: 17 residues. This chain's CDR3 is CASSQDPRNPYNSPLHF. In nucleotides, the CDR3 is TGCGCCAGCAGCCAAGATCCCCGGAATCCCTATAATTCACCCCTCCACTTT.

This chain links TRBV5-4 with TRBJ2-3; 11 nucleotides agree with TRBD1. The CDR3 is 16 residues long. Looked up from germline, CDR1 is SGHNT and CDR2 is YYREEE (reference sequence). Trimming removed 4 bases from V and 5 bases from J; junction bases left unmatched: 9. CDR3 sequence reads: CASSPPGTGGGDTQYF. The CDR3 nucleotides read TGTGCCAGCAGCCCACCCGGGACAGGGGGAGGAGATACGCAGTATTTT.

This clone showed up just once. The gene calls are TRBV7-9 and TRBJ2-5; D is possibly TRBD2 (6 bases). The V and J ends lost 8 bases and 1 base respectively, with 14 bases between them. This CDR3 is built from 14 residues. CDR1 is SEHNR and CDR2 is FQNEAQ in the germline V gene (reference sequence). The CDR3, as DNA: TGTGCCAGCCTTGGGGGGACTCTCCAAGAGACCCAGTACTTC. Translation gives CASLGGTLQETQYF.

V and J are TRBV2 and TRBJ2-7; 9 nucleotides match TRBD1. This CDR3 is built from 14 residues. The J segment lost 4 bases and the V segment lost 5 bases, leaving 6 bases of the junction unmatched. Germline lookup yields CDR1 SNHLY and CDR2 FYNNEI. CDR3 sequence: CASSIQGAVYEQYF. The CDR3 nucleotides are TGTGCCAGCAGTATACAGGGGGCTGTTTACGAGCAGTACTTC.

This clone is a singleton in its sample. The rearrangement links TRBV7-9 to TRBJ2-3; TRBD2 matches 9 bases. The CDR3 totals 18 residues. From germline, CDR1 is SEHNR and CDR2 FQNEAQ (reference sequence). Germline trimming cut 4 bases from V and 0 bases from J; bases unmatched to any gene: 11. CDR3 bases: TGTGCCAGCAGCTCCCCCGTCAGCGGGGGGACTAGCACAGATACGCAGTATTTT. This sequence encodes CASSSPVSGGTSTDTQYF.

This clone showed up just once. The J gene is TRBJ2-5, the V gene TRBV6-4; TRBD2 matches 8 bases. The CDR3 consists of 13 residues. Germline V lookup: CDR1 MRHNA, CDR2 SNTAGT. After removal of 6 bases from V and 7 bases from J, the junction contained 7 bases not matched to a gene. CDR3 sequence reads: CASRTAGVGTQYF. As DNA, the CDR3 is TGTGCCAGCAGGACAGCGGGAGTGGGGACCCAGTACTTC.

This clone was recorded a few times. The CDR3 sequence is CAWTGYTEAFF. The CDR3 bases are TGTGCCTGGACAGGGTACACTGAAGCTTTCTTT. The chain recombines TRBV30 with TRBJ1-1; D might be TRBD1 (5 bases). Germline V gene data show CDR1 as GTSNPN and CDR2 as SVGIG (reference sequence). CDR3 size: 11 residues. V was trimmed by 4 bases and J by 3 bases, leaving 6 bases between them.

The V call is TRBV6-6, the J call TRBJ2-5; D gene uncertain. The J call may be mistaken, given a closer DNA end match to TRBJ2-7. This CDR3 is 13 amino acids long. CDR1 is MNHNY and CDR2 is SVGAGI in the germline V gene (reference sequence). The CDR3 reads CASSNGDTYEQYF. CDR3 nucleotide sequence: TGTGCCAGCAGCAACGGAGATACCTACGAGCAGTACTTC.

The gene calls are TRBV10-2 and TRBJ2-7; D tentatively fits TRBD1 or TRBD2 (5 bases each). Germline-derived CDR1 and CDR2 are WSHSY and SAAADI. V was cut by 8 bases and J by 5 bases, with 13 bases left in between. The CDR3 has 12 residues. CDR3 amino acids: CASPRGNDEQYF. The CDR3 DNA reads as TGCGCCAGCCCCCGGGGCAACGACGAGCAGTACTTC.

This clone was recorded only once. This likely comes from a read error, as the CDR3 has no conserved phenylalanine or tryptophan at its end. In DNA form, the CDR3 reads TGTGCCTGGAGTCGGGAGGCTAACACTGAAGCTTTCTCT. Its protein is CAWSREANTEAFS. V usage is TRBV30 and J usage is TRBJ1-1; unclear D gene. CDR1 is GTSNPN and CDR2 is SVGIG in the germline V gene (reference sequence). The CDR3 runs 13 residues. Trimming cost V 2 bases and J 2 bases, with 9 bases left between them.

With regard to this clone: This specimen includes other DNA sequences encoding the same CDR3. The rearrangement joins TRBV2 to TRBJ1-5; 8 nucleotides agree with TRBD1. The CDR3 consists of 15 residues. V lost 3 bases and J lost 4; bases outside the gene matches: 5. Germline loops: CDR1 SNHLY, CDR2 FYNNEI. The CDR3 loop reads CASSDRGQANQPQHF. As DNA, the CDR3 is TGTGCCAGCAGTGACCGGGGACAGGCGAATCAGCCCCAGCATTTT.

The chain employs TRBV9 and TRBJ2-7, with TRBD2 as a possible D gene (5 bases). This CDR3 spans 13 amino acids. V lost 0 bases to trimming and J lost 5 bases, with 9 bases between them. Germline CDR1 SGDLS, CDR2 YYNGEE. The chain's CDR3 is CASSVANSDEQYF. For the CDR3, the DNA is TGTGCCAGCAGCGTAGCAAATAGCGACGAGCAGTACTTC.

V usage is TRBV18 and J usage is TRBJ1-1; D is possibly TRBD1 (5 bases). Germline loops: CDR1 KGHSH, CDR2 LQKENI. The germline V and J ends were trimmed by 3 bases and 5 bases, with 10 bases remaining between them. The CDR3 is made up of 13 amino acids. The DNA of the CDR3 is TGTGCCAGCTCACCGCTCCAGGGTACTGAAGCTTTCTTT. This codes for CASSPLQGTEAFF.

The sample holds many counts of this clone. Other DNA variants within this sample encode the same CDR3. This chain connects TRBV5-1 to TRBJ1-1; tentative D call: TRBD1 (5 bases). Trimming took 1 base from V and 4 from J, leaving 8 bases between them. The CDR3 sequence is 13 residues long. Germline CDR1 is SGHRS and CDR2 is YFSETQ. CDR3 in DNA: TGCGCCAGCAGCTTGAGGGGCGGCACTGAAGCTTTCTTT. It yields the protein CASSLRGGTEAFF.

The chain carries TRBV4-3 and TRBJ2-6; 11 positions agree with TRBD1. The CDR3 has 19 residues. The V gene end was trimmed by 0 bases and the J gene end by 1 base; junction bases not matched to a gene: 5. Germline values: CDR1 LGHNA, CDR2 YSLEER. CDR3 in amino acids: CASSQERTGGASGANVLTF. DNA for the CDR3: TGCGCCAGCAGCCAAGAAAGGACAGGGGGCGCTTCTGGGGCCAACGTCCTGACTTTC.

J is TRBJ1-1 and V is TRBV2, with D uncertain. The CDR3 has 15 amino acids. CDR1 is SNHLY, CDR2 FYNNEI, per germline. The V and J ends lost 1 base and 1 base respectively, with 10 bases between them. CDR3 in amino acids: CASSEEGSGNTEAFF. The DNA of the CDR3 is TGTGCCAGCAGTGAAGAAGGTTCGGGGAACACTGAAGCTTTCTTT. The full variable domain, in which reference TRBV2 and TRBJ1-1 provide the parts outside the CDR3, is EPEVTQTPSHQVTQMGQEVILRCVPISNHLYFYWYRQILGQKVEFLVSFYNNEISEKSEIFDDQFSVERPDGSNFTLKIRSTKLEDSAMYFCASSEEGSGNTEAFFGQGTRLTVV.

This clone was recorded once. This chain connects TRBV30 to TRBJ2-7; possibly TRBD1 or TRBD2 for D (5 bases each). Germline V gene data show CDR1 as GTSNPN and CDR2 as SVGIG (reference sequence). CDR3 size: 14 residues. The V end was cut by 0 bases, the J end by 0 bases, with 9 bases between. CDR3 region: CAWSVRDLSYEQYF. DNA of the CDR3: TGTGCCTGGAGTGTAAGGGACCTCTCCTACGAGCAGTACTTC. The variable domain in full, with the rest retrieved from reference TRBV30 and TRBJ2-7, is SQTIHQWPATLVQPVGSPLSLECTVEGTSNPNLYWYRQAAGRGLQLLFYSVGIGQISSEVPQNLSASRPQDRQFILSSKKLLLSDSGFYLCAWSVRDLSYEQYFGPGTRLTVT.

This chain connects TRBV4-1 to TRBJ2-3; D remains unclear. The V end was cut by 3 bases, the J end by 0 bases, with 13 bases between. CDR1 and CDR2 (germline): MGHRA, YSYEKL. The CDR3 has 16 residues. CDR3 sequence: CASSHLTDTSTDTQYF. CDR3 in DNA: TGCGCCAGCAGCCACTTGACGGATACTAGCACAGATACGCAGTATTTT.

This chain links TRBV16 with TRBJ2-7; a weak D match, TRBD2 (5 bases). CDR1 is KGHSY, CDR2 FQNENV, per germline. CDR3 length: 13 residues. V was cut by 4 bases and J by 3 bases, with 10 bases left in between. Here the CDR3 DNA reads TGTGCCAGCAGCCCCCCCGGGGTCTACGAGCAGTACTTC. Translation: CASSPPGVYEQYF.

The V gene is TRBV5-8, the J gene TRBJ2-2; weak D call: TRBD2 (6 bases). The CDR3 consists of 14 residues. V lost 6 bases and J 4 bases, leaving 13 bases between the germline ends. Germline CDR1 and CDR2: SGHTS and YDEGEE. CDR3 protein: CASTRLVLTGELFF. CDR3 in DNA: TGTGCCAGCACCAGACTAGTTCTCACCGGGGAGCTGTTTTTT.

This clone was counted many times. Distinct nucleotide sequences in the sample also encode this CDR3. The chain uses TRBV10-3 and TRBJ2-7; no clear D. The CDR3 totals 12 residues. Germline V gene sequence: CDR1 ENHRY, CDR2 SYGVKD. Trimming stripped 4 bases from V and 1 base from J, with 5 bases between. The CDR3 region has the DNA TGTGCCATCAGTGCCGGATCCTACGAGCAGTACTTC. Encoded protein: CAISAGSYEQYF.

The rearrangement uses TRBV5-4 and TRBJ2-5, with D possibly being TRBD2 (6 bases). Trimming took off 5 bases at V and 5 bases at J, with 10 bases between the two ends. The length of the CDR3 is 12 residues. Germline CDR1 reads SGHNT; CDR2 reads YYREEE (reference sequence). The CDR3 reads CASSRSGETQYF. The CDR3 DNA sequence: TGTGCCAGCAGTAGAAGCGGGGAGACCCAGTACTTC.

Remarks on this clone: A much larger clone differs from this one at a single base, so this may be a read error. Within the sample, other DNA sequences also encode this same CDR3. The V gene is TRBV29-1, the J gene TRBJ1-1, with a weak D call TRBD1 (5 bases). This CDR3 region has 14 residues. The germline V gene has CDR1 SQVTM and CDR2 ANQGSEA. Trimming removed 6 bases at V and 5 bases at J, with 19 bases between. CDR3: CSVALGTAGTEAFF. DNA for the CDR3: TGCAGCGTAGCACTCGGGACGGCTGGTACTGAAGCTTTCTTT.